One and the same sample provided the 24 T cell receptor beta chains below, sequenced in a study of blood T cell repertoires in COVID-19. Some clones are missing from TCRdb's copy, which holds only in-frame ones; the method was immunoSEQ multiplex PCR. The table records 200,000 to 250,000 clones, roughly nine tenths of them present only once. Sequencing used PBMCs or T cells enriched from blood (not recorded which). The receptors here all came from a woman between 45 and 60 years old in a cohort exposed to, infected with or recovered from COVID-19 (not recorded which).

This chain links TRBV18 with TRBJ1-1; tentative D call: TRBD1 (5 bases). The CDR3 runs to 13 residues. CDR1 is KGHSH and CDR2 is LQKENI in the germline V gene. V lost 7 bases, J lost 1 base, and 10 bases lay in between. The CDR3 loop reads CASCTTANTEAFF. CDR3 sequence (DNA): TGTGCCAGCTGCACGACAGCGAACACTGAAGCTTTCTTT.

This clone appeared once. The chain joins TRBV5-4 to TRBJ2-7; 13 positions match TRBD2. The trim removed 4 bases at V and 5 bases at J, leaving 12 bases unmatched. Germline assignment: CDR1 SGHNT and CDR2 YYREEE (reference sequence). The CDR3 is 17 amino acids. CDR3 amino acids: CASSPGGTSGTMHEQYF. As DNA, the CDR3 is TGTGCCAGCAGCCCCGGAGGGACTAGCGGGACTATGCACGAGCAGTACTTC.

The chain carries TRBV9 and TRBJ2-2, with TRBD2 identical over 7 bases. The CDR3 sequence is 18 residues long. The V gene end was trimmed by 5 bases and the J gene end by 4 bases; junction bases not matched to a gene: 17. Germline V gene data show CDR1 as SGDLS and CDR2 as YYNGEE. Here the CDR3 reads CASSATGGSRGGTGELFF. As DNA, the CDR3 is TGTGCCAGCAGTGCCACGGGGGGTAGCCGGGGCGGCACCGGGGAGCTGTTTTTT.

The chain carries TRBV19 and TRBJ2-6; 9 bases fit TRBD1. J gave up 2 bases and V 8 bases, and 4 bases lay outside the gene matches. CDR1 and CDR2 (germline): LNHDA, SQIVND (reference sequence). The CDR3 has 15 amino acids. CDR3 DNA: TGTGCCAGTGAACAGGGGGCCGCTGGGGCCAACGTCCTGACTTTC. Amino acids: CASEQGAAGANVLTF.

The chain combines TRBV19 with TRBJ1-1; D not certain. This CDR3 has 14 amino acids. Trimming pared 4 bases from V and 5 bases from J, leaving 14 bases between. Looked up from germline, CDR1 is LNHDA and CDR2 is SQIVND (reference sequence). For the CDR3, the DNA is TGTGCCAGTAGTAGAGGGCCTGGTGGGACTGAAGCTTTCTTT. This encodes CASSRGPGGTEAFF. Based on the CDR3 plus reference TRBV19 and TRBJ1-1, the full variable domain is DGGITQSPKYLFRKEGQNVTLSCEQNLNHDAMYWYRQDPGQGLRLIYYSQIVNDFQKGDIAEGYSVSREKKESFPLTVTSAQKNPTAFYLCASSRGPGGTEAFFGQGTRLTVV.

This sequence joins TRBV5-4 and TRBJ2-7; possible D gene TRBD1, 5 bases. Germline CDR1 SGHNT, CDR2 YYREEE (reference sequence). This CDR3 is 15 amino acids long. The V end lost 4 bases, the J end lost 3 bases, and 17 bases lay between the germline ends. The CDR3 sequence is CASSLGSDQGYEQYF. The CDR3 bases are TGTGCCAGCAGCCTCGGAAGTGATCAGGGCTACGAGCAGTACTTC. The entire variable domain, with the rest obtained from reference TRBV5-4 and TRBJ2-7, is as follows: ETGVTQSPTHLIKTRGQQVTLRCSSQSGHNTVSWYQQALGQGPQFIFQYYREEENGRGNFPPRFSGLQFPNYSSELNVNALELDDSALYLCASSLGSDQGYEQYFGPGTRLTVT.

The chain joins TRBV9 to TRBJ2-5, with 11 positions matching TRBD2. The CDR3 runs to 18 residues. The V gene end was trimmed by 1 base and the J gene end by 2 bases; junction bases not matched to a gene: 10. Germline V lookup: CDR1 SGDLS, CDR2 YYNGEE. The CDR3: CASSVSGGLAGGQETQYF. The DNA for the CDR3 is TGTGCCAGCAGCGTATCCGGCGGGCTAGCGGGGGGACAAGAGACCCAGTACTTC.

A word on this clone: Different DNA sequences within this sample yield the same CDR3. The rearrangement uses TRBV9 and TRBJ2-2; D ambiguous. Germline V lookup: CDR1 SGDLS, CDR2 YYNGEE. V lost 0 bases and J lost 6, with 6 bases in between. This CDR3 has 13 amino acids. The DNA of the CDR3 is TGTGCCAGCAGCGTAGAATCGGCCGGGGAGCTGTTTTTT. Amino acid sequence: CASSVESAGELFF.

The rearrangement links TRBV19 to TRBJ2-2; weak D call: TRBD2 (6 bases). The CDR3 loop spans 16 amino acids. Trimming stripped 1 base from V and 4 bases from J, with 13 bases between. Germline assignment: CDR1 LNHDA and CDR2 SQIVND (reference sequence). The CDR3 is CASSIAGVLGTGELFF. CDR3 bases: TGTGCCAGTAGTATAGCGGGGGTATTAGGCACCGGGGAGCTGTTTTTT.

V is TRBV5-1 and J is TRBJ1-6, with D possibly being TRBD1 (5 bases). Germline CDR1 and CDR2: SGHRS and YFSETQ. The CDR3 sequence is 15 residues long. Trimming pared 0 bases from V and 8 bases from J, leaving 12 bases between. CDR3 loop: CASSLALRGDSPLHF. The CDR3 DNA is TGCGCCAGCAGCTTGGCCTTGCGGGGGGATTCACCCCTCCACTTT.

In nucleotides, the CDR3 is TGTGCCAGCAGCTTAGCCGGACTAGCGGGGCCGGAGCAGTTCTTC. Its translation: CASSLAGLAGPEQFF. The rearrangement links TRBV11-2 to TRBJ2-1; 12 nucleotides match TRBD2. J gave up 10 bases and V 1 base, and 5 bases lay outside the gene matches. The CDR3 extends over 15 amino acids. Germline V gene lookup returns CDR1 SGHAT and CDR2 FQNNGV.

V is TRBV12-3 or TRBV12-4 and J is TRBJ1-6; D perhaps matches TRBD1 (5 bases). Trimming removed 3 bases at V and 10 bases at J, with 10 bases between. The CDR3 has 13 amino acids. Written as DNA, the CDR3 is TGTGCCAGCAGTTTCGACAGCCTATCACCCCTCCACTTT. It is translated as CASSFDSLSPLHF.

The chain joins TRBV3-1 (or the pseudogene TRBV3-2) to TRBJ1-3, with a possible D match to TRBD1 (6 bases). CDR1 and CDR2 (germline): LGHDT, YNNKEL (reference sequence). CDR3 length: 17 residues. Trimming cost V 9 bases and J 0 bases, with 21 bases left between them. The CDR3 DNA sequence: TGTGCCAGTGGGGGGGACGGGGGCCCAACCTCTGGAAACACCATATATTTT. Translation: CASGGDGGPTSGNTIYF.

The table lists this clone with a count of one. The rearrangement links TRBV27 to TRBJ1-5; a possible D gene is TRBD1 (5 bases). CDR1 MNHEY and CDR2 SMNVEV come from the germline V gene (reference sequence). The CDR3 length is 13 residues. Trimming stripped 5 bases from V and 11 bases from J, with 16 bases between. The CDR3 here is CASSPGGGRAQHF. CDR3 nucleotides: TGTGCCAGCAGTCCAGGTGGGGGGAGGGCCCAGCATTTT.

The V and J genes are TRBV29-1 and TRBJ2-7; D is unclear. Per germline, CDR1 SQVTM and CDR2 ANQGSEA. The CDR3 contains 12 residues. V lost 5 bases to trimming and J lost 1 base, with 9 bases between them. The CDR3 region is CSVTENSYEQYF. For the CDR3, the DNA is TGCAGCGTTACAGAGAATTCCTACGAGCAGTACTTC.

The genes are TRBV4-1 and TRBJ2-4; possible D gene TRBD2, 6 bases. The CDR3 has 15 amino acids. CDR1 is MGHRA, CDR2 YSYEKL, per germline. V dropped 2 bases and J dropped 2 bases, with 10 bases sitting between them. The CDR3 loop reads CASSQPTSSKNIQYF. The CDR3 bases are TGCGCCAGCAGCCAACCAACTAGCTCCAAAAACATTCAGTACTTC.

This clone was picked up a small number of times. The chain recombines TRBV30 with TRBJ1-2; D perhaps matches TRBD1 (6 bases). Germline CDR1 and CDR2: GTSNPN and SVGIG (reference sequence). V lost 3 bases, J lost 7 bases, and 12 bases lay in between. The CDR3 sequence is 12 residues long. This CDR3 is CAWRAGTLGYTF. The DNA for the CDR3 is TGTGCCTGGAGGGCAGGGACACTTGGCTACACCTTC.

CDR3 in DNA: TGTGCCAGCTCACAACGACAGGGTGATAATTCACCCCTCCACTTT. Translation: CASSQRQGDNSPLHF. The J gene is TRBJ1-6, the V gene TRBV18; 7 nucleotides agree with TRBD1. The CDR3 extends over 15 amino acids. The junction had 5 bases not matched to a gene; V was cut back by 4 bases and J by 5 bases. Germline V gives CDR1 KGHSH, CDR2 LQKENI.

The chain is built from TRBV7-3 and TRBJ2-7; 8 positions match TRBD2. Germline loops: CDR1 SGHTA, CDR2 FQGTGA. J lost 2 bases, V lost 2 bases, and 2 bases had no gene match. The CDR3 covers 14 residues. Here the CDR3 reads CASSLSAGAYEQYF. CDR3 nucleotides: TGTGCCAGCAGCTTATCAGCGGGGGCCTACGAGCAGTACTTC.

This clone turned up a few times. The genes are TRBV6-1 and TRBJ2-3; 7 bases fit TRBD2. V was clipped by 1 base and J by 1 base; unmatched bases: 2. The germline V gene has CDR1 MNHNS and CDR2 SASEGT. This CDR3 is 15 amino acids long. CDR3 in amino acids: CASSEVSGGTDTQYF. CDR3 nucleotide sequence: TGTGCCAGCAGTGAAGTCAGCGGGGGCACAGATACGCAGTATTTT.

The chain has TRBV6-1 and TRBJ1-1, with TRBD1 matching over 7 bases. This CDR3 spans 17 amino acids. Germline lookup yields CDR1 MNHNS and CDR2 SASEGT. J was trimmed by 5 bases and V by 2 bases; bases with no gene match: 14. The CDR3 DNA reads TGTGCCAGCAGTGAAAAGGGGGCAGGGTTGAGTTGGACTGAAGCTTTCTTT. It codes for CASSEKGAGLSWTEAFF.

V usage is TRBV5-8 and J usage is TRBJ1-3; possible D gene TRBD1, 5 bases. Trimming stripped 2 bases from V and 0 bases from J, with 9 bases between. The CDR3 has 15 amino acids. Germline V gene sequence: CDR1 SGHTS, CDR2 YDEGEE. This CDR3 is CASSFGQGSGNTIYF. The CDR3 region has the DNA TGTGCCAGCAGCTTCGGGCAGGGCTCTGGAAACACCATATATTTT.

This chain links TRBV6-5 with TRBJ2-3, with TRBD1 matching over 9 bases. V dropped 6 bases and J dropped 3; count of bases not matched to a gene: 7. CDR3 length: 15 amino acids. CDR1 is MNHEY and CDR2 is SVGAGI in the germline V gene. CDR3: CASRRPGQGTDTQYF. DNA of the CDR3: TGTGCCAGCAGACGACCGGGACAGGGAACAGATACGCAGTATTTT.

The genes are TRBV28 and TRBJ1-5; the match to TRBD1 covers 10 bases. V was clipped by 6 bases and J by 0 bases; unmatched bases: 17. Germline V lookup: CDR1 MDHEN, CDR2 SYDVKM. CDR3 length equals 20 residues. CDR3 in amino acids: CASSPRTGGLGRYSNQPQHF. CDR3 DNA sequence: TGTGCCAGCAGCCCCCGGACAGGGGGTCTGGGACGATATAGCAATCAGCCCCAGCATTTT.